The 4 T cell receptor beta chains given below trace back to one sample, sequenced in a study of blood T cell repertoires in COVID-19 (dated by TCRdb to between 2020 and 2021). The library was prepared using the immunoSEQ multiplex PCR assay. Held by TCRdb, this immuneACCESS table contains in-frame sequences only and omits some clones. Under half of the omission traces to an unresolved V gene where checked; the cause of the rest is unknown. This sample is represented by approximately 180,000 clones; 80% to 90% of them were singletons. The ten largest clones capture over 2.5% of the sample. The sequenced sample was peripheral blood. The receptors come from a man in his sixties with acute or convalescent COVID-19.

The rearrangement links TRBV9 to TRBJ2-1, with 8 positions matching TRBD2. From germline, CDR1 is SGDLS and CDR2 YYNGEE. The CDR3 covers 16 residues. V dropped 0 bases and J dropped 9; count of bases not matched to a gene: 11. For the CDR3, the DNA is TGTGCCAGCAGCGTAGAGGCAGCGGGAGTGCGCAGTGAGCAGTTCTTC. It encodes CASSVEAAGVRSEQFF.

The chain uses TRBV27 and TRBJ2-1; maybe TRBD2 (6 bases). CDR1 MNHEY and CDR2 SMNVEV come from the germline V gene (reference sequence). With 6 bases removed from V and 8 bases from J, the gap between germline ends came to 17 bases. The CDR3 loop spans 14 amino acids. The CDR3 spells CASRTSFATDEQFF. CDR3 coding DNA: TGTGCCAGCAGAACTAGCTTCGCAACGGATGAGCAGTTCTTC.

The chain links TRBV7-8 to TRBJ2-1; the D gene is possibly TRBD2 (6 bases). The ends were cut back, 5 bases at V and 2 bases at J, with 13 bases in the middle. Germline V CDR1 and CDR2: SGHVS, FQNEAQ. This CDR3 region has 15 residues. CDR3 coding DNA: TGTGCCAGCAGCGCCGGACTACCGACCTACAATGAGCAGTTCTTC. Translated, it gives CASSAGLPTYNEQFF.

The chain combines TRBV9 with TRBJ2-2; possibly TRBD2 for D (5 bases). Between the trimmed V and J ends, which lost 2 bases and 0 bases, there was a span of 8 bases. Germline V gives CDR1 SGDLS, CDR2 YYNGEE. The CDR3 totals 15 residues. CDR3 DNA sequence: TGTGCCAGCAGCGTGCGGGCAGCGAACACCGGGGAGCTGTTTTTT. It translates to CASSVRAANTGELFF. The full variable domain, rest sourced from reference TRBV9 and TRBJ2-2, is DSGVTQTPKHLITATGQRVTLRCSPRSGDLSVYWYQQSLDQGLQFLIQYYNGEERAKGNILERFSAQQFPDLHSELNLSSLELGDSALYFCASSVRAANTGELFFGEGSRLTVL.